Each of the 25 T cell receptor beta chains below was sequenced from the same sample in a study of blood T cell repertoires in COVID-19. Repertoires were generated with immunoSEQ multiplex PCR, while TCRdb's copy carries only in-frame clones and drops some. Of 120,000 or so clones in the sample, roughly 80% were seen once. Sequenced input: peripheral blood. The receptor set was obtained from a man aged 45-65 years with acute or convalescent COVID-19.

This clone was seen a few times. V gene TRBV30 combines with J gene TRBJ1-5; D is undetermined. The CDR3 contains 15 residues. V was shortened by 1 base and J by 2 bases, with 12 bases between the two germline ends. The germline V gene encodes CDR1 GTSNPN and CDR2 SVGIG (reference sequence). The CDR3 here is CAWSAGGLGNQPQHF. CDR3 nucleotide sequence: TGTGCCTGGAGTGCCGGAGGGTTGGGCAATCAGCCCCAGCATTTT.

This chain connects TRBV4-1 to TRBJ2-1; weak D call: TRBD2 (5 bases). This CDR3 is built from 14 residues. Germline CDR1 and CDR2: MGHRA and YSYEKL. Trimming took 4 bases from V and 4 from J, leaving 11 bases between them. The CDR3 sequence is CASSRVGLYNEQFF. The CDR3 DNA is TGCGCCAGCAGCCGGGTCGGACTGTACAATGAGCAGTTCTTC.

The chain employs TRBV5-1 and TRBJ2-1, with D possibly being TRBD1 (5 bases). The germline CDR1 and CDR2 sequences are SGHRS and YFSETQ. V gave up 2 bases and J gave up 7 bases, with 7 bases separating them. CDR3 length equals 12 residues. CDR3 nucleotides: TGCGCCAGCAGCTTAGGGGAAAATGAGCAGTTCTTC. This encodes CASSLGENEQFF.

The chain carries TRBV5-4 and TRBJ2-7, with D perhaps matching TRBD1 (6 bases). CDR1 SGHNT and CDR2 YYREEE come from the germline V gene (reference sequence). Trimming removed 3 bases at V and 4 bases at J, with 17 bases between. The CDR3 has 15 residues. CDR3 in DNA: TGTGCCAGCAGCTCACTCCGGGACACATGGTACGAGCAGTACTTC. Amino acid sequence: CASSSLRDTWYEQYF.

The V and J genes are TRBV30 and TRBJ1-2; a weak D match, TRBD1 (5 bases). Trimming removed 5 bases at V and 2 bases at J, with 9 bases between. The CDR3 covers 12 residues. The germline V gene has CDR1 GTSNPN and CDR2 SVGIG (reference sequence). The DNA for the CDR3 is TGTGCCTGGGACAGAAGGAACTATGGCTACACCTTC. Amino acids: CAWDRRNYGYTF.

The chain has TRBV11-2 and TRBJ1-1; no definite D call. The CDR3 sequence is 14 residues long. Looked up from germline, CDR1 is SGHAT and CDR2 is FQNNGV. The V and J ends lost 7 bases and 4 bases respectively, with 16 bases between them. This CDR3 is CASTLGGLGTEAFF. CDR3 bases: TGTGCCAGCACCCTGGGAGGTTTGGGCACTGAAGCTTTCTTT.

The chain uses TRBV7-9 and TRBJ2-3; D is perhaps TRBD2 (5 bases). The ends were cut back, 1 base at V and 1 base at J, with 6 bases in the middle. CDR3 size: 14 residues. Looked up from germline, CDR1 is SEHNR and CDR2 is FQNEAQ (reference sequence). The CDR3 nucleotides read TGTGCCAGCAGCTTAGTGGGAGGCACAGATACGCAGTATTTT. Translating it yields CASSLVGGTDTQYF.

This chain connects TRBV5-1 to TRBJ1-6; D ambiguous. The germline gives CDR1 SGHRS, CDR2 YFSETQ. The CDR3 totals 13 residues. V was trimmed by 0 bases and J by 5 bases, leaving 3 bases between them. As DNA, the CDR3 is TGCGCCAGCAGCTTGGTCAATAATTCACCCCTCCACTTT. Its translation: CASSLVNNSPLHF.

V usage is TRBV7-2 and J usage is TRBJ2-1; the match to TRBD2 covers 10 bases. The CDR3 is 17 residues long. CDR1 SGHTA and CDR2 FQGNSA come from the germline V gene. V trimming: 1 base; J trimming: 8 bases; junction bases outside the gene matches: 11. As DNA, the CDR3 is TGTGCCAGCAGCTTAGTCGGAGGGACTAGCGCCGTCCATGAGCAGTTCTTC. It translates to CASSLVGGTSAVHEQFF.

The chain carries TRBV5-1 and TRBJ1-2; unclear D gene. Germline-derived CDR1 and CDR2 are SGHRS and YFSETQ. The CDR3 runs 12 residues. V was clipped by 7 bases and J by 8 bases, with 15 bases between them. CDR3 sequence (DNA): TGCGCCAGCCCCGGGCCCCGAGGGGGCTACACCTTC. Encoded protein: CASPGPRGGYTF.

The chain employs TRBV4-1 and TRBJ2-5; a possible D gene is TRBD2 (5 bases). Trimming pared 0 bases from V and 5 bases from J, leaving 16 bases between. This CDR3 is 16 amino acids long. The germline V gene has CDR1 MGHRA and CDR2 YSYEKL. CDR3 bases: TGCGCCAGCAGCCAAGATATTCCGGAGCGCGGGGAGACCCAGTACTTC. Amino acid sequence: CASSQDIPERGETQYF.

CDR3 sequence: CSAVTNYEQYF. CDR3 DNA sequence: TGCAGTGCGGTGACTAACTACGAGCAGTACTTC. The chain links TRBV20-1 to TRBJ2-7; D may be TRBD2 (5 bases). Germline CDR1 is DFQATT and CDR2 is SNEGSKA (reference sequence). This CDR3 spans 11 amino acids. The germline V and J ends were trimmed by 6 bases and 3 bases, with 9 bases remaining between them.

The J gene is TRBJ2-7, the V gene TRBV5-8; TRBD1 agrees at 9 bases. After removal of 4 bases from V and 1 base from J, the junction contained 9 bases not matched to a gene. There are 16 residues in the CDR3. CDR1 and CDR2 from the germline V gene are SGHTS and YDEGEE. The CDR3 bases are TGTGCCAGCAGCATACCGGGACAGGGAATTTCCTACGAGCAGTACTTC. Its protein product is CASSIPGQGISYEQYF.

A note on this clone: This sample includes further DNA sequences coding for the same CDR3. This sequence joins TRBV5-5 and TRBJ2-7; the D is unclear. Trimming cost V 2 bases and J 4 bases, with 10 bases left between them. The germline CDR1 and CDR2 sequences are SGHKS and YYEKEE (reference sequence). The CDR3 covers 13 residues. CDR3 DNA sequence: TGTGCCAGCAGCTTAGGTCGGCGGTACGAGCAGTACTTC. Translation gives CASSLGRRYEQYF.

This clone was detected once. V gene TRBV4-1 combines with J gene TRBJ2-7, with TRBD2 matching 12 bases. CDR1 and CDR2 (germline): MGHRA, YSYEKL. CDR3 length: 17 residues. V lost 0 bases and J lost 3; bases outside the gene matches: 6. The CDR3 protein is CASSQERLAGAFYEQYF. DNA of the CDR3: TGCGCCAGCAGCCAAGAACGACTAGCGGGAGCCTTCTACGAGCAGTACTTC.

This clone was recorded a few times. The chain employs TRBV9 and TRBJ1-3; maybe TRBD1 (6 bases). CDR1 and CDR2 from the germline V gene are SGDLS and YYNGEE. This CDR3 spans 12 amino acids. The germline V and J ends were trimmed by 3 bases and 5 bases, with 6 bases remaining between them. The CDR3 sequence: CASSGDRNTIYF. The CDR3, as DNA: TGTGCCAGCAGCGGGGACAGAAACACCATATATTTT. The whole variable domain, filled in from reference TRBV9 and TRBJ1-3, reads DSGVTQTPKHLITATGQRVTLRCSPRSGDLSVYWYQQSLDQGLQFLIQYYNGEERAKGNILERFSAQQFPDLHSELNLSSLELGDSALYFCASSGDRNTIYFGEGSWLTVV.

The chain couples TRBV28 to TRBJ2-7; a weak D match, TRBD1 (6 bases). CDR3 length equals 15 residues. Germline V lookup: CDR1 MDHEN, CDR2 SYDVKM. V was pared by 4 bases and J by 9 bases, with 22 bases between. The CDR3 loop is CASSWYWGQTLGQYF. CDR3 nucleotide sequence: TGTGCCAGCAGTTGGTATTGGGGACAAACTTTAGGGCAGTACTTC. Full variable domain (missing parts from reference TRBV28 and TRBJ2-7): DVKVTQSSRYLVKRTGEKVFLECVQDMDHENMFWYRQDPGLGLRLIYFSYDVKMKEKGDIPEGYSVSREKKERFSLILESASTNQTSMYLCASSWYWGQTLGQYFGPGTRLTVT.

The chain links TRBV6-5 to TRBJ2-7; D not certain. CDR1 is MNHEY, CDR2 SVGAGI, per germline. The CDR3 loop spans 14 amino acids. V was cut by 0 bases and J by 2 bases, with 8 bases left in between. The CDR3 loop reads CASSYSPETYEQYF. CDR3 DNA: TGTGCCAGCAGTTACTCGCCAGAAACCTACGAGCAGTACTTC.

This chain links TRBV5-1 with TRBJ1-4, with TRBD1 identical over 8 bases. CDR1 is SGHRS, CDR2 YFSETQ, per germline. V gave up 4 bases and J gave up 8 bases; unmatched junction bases: 7. The CDR3 totals 14 residues. CDR3 bases: TGCGCCAGCAGCCAGACAGGGGACAAGGAAAAACTGTTTTTT. Translation: CASSQTGDKEKLFF.

This sequence joins TRBV2 and TRBJ1-1; 11 bases are a match to TRBD1. Germline trimming cut 3 bases from V and 6 bases from J; bases unmatched to any gene: 3. This CDR3 is 14 amino acids long. The germline V gene has CDR1 SNHLY and CDR2 FYNNEI. DNA for the CDR3: TGTGCCAGCAGTGAGGGACAGGGGGTGGCTGAAGCTTTCTTT. Encoded protein: CASSEGQGVAEAFF.

CDR3 protein: CASSLTGTGSYGYTF. The CDR3 region has the DNA TGTGCCAGCAGCCTGACGGGGACAGGGAGCTATGGCTACACCTTC. This chain links TRBV4-2 with TRBJ1-2, with 9 nucleotides matching TRBD1. Per germline, CDR1 LGHNA and CDR2 YNFKEQ. J was trimmed by 4 bases and V by 4 bases; bases with no gene match: 7. The CDR3 is made up of 15 amino acids.

The chain has TRBV27 and TRBJ2-7; D might be TRBD1 (6 bases). CDR3 length: 14 residues. CDR1 is MNHEY, CDR2 SMNVEV, per germline (reference sequence). Deletions cut 1 base from V and 2 bases from J, with 9 bases between. The DNA of the CDR3 is TGTGCCAGCAGTTTATTCAGGGGAACCTACGAGCAGTACTTC. This sequence encodes CASSLFRGTYEQYF.

The chain is built from TRBV6-4 and TRBJ2-1; 8 nucleotides align to TRBD2. Germline CDR1 reads MRHNA; CDR2 reads SNTAGT. The CDR3 length is 16 residues. With V trimmed by 3 bases and J by 6 bases, 10 bases remained unmatched. CDR3 nucleotide sequence: TGTGCCAGCAGTGAGGGGGGGACTAGTTATTCCAATGAGCAGTTCTTC. Protein sequence: CASSEGGTSYSNEQFF.

The rearrangement links TRBV10-2 to TRBJ2-1; D is uncertain. Looked up from germline, CDR1 is WSHSY and CDR2 is SAAADI. The CDR3 is 14 residues long. The ends were cut back, 8 bases at V and 5 bases at J, with 16 bases in the middle. The CDR3 sequence is CASSGSQINNEQFF. In nucleotides, the CDR3 is TGCGCCAGCTCCGGGTCCCAGATAAACAATGAGCAGTTCTTC.

This clone was detected many times. The chain couples TRBV4-1 to TRBJ2-3; TRBD1 aligns across 7 bases. Germline V gene sequence: CDR1 MGHRA, CDR2 YSYEKL. The ends lost 10 bases at V and 3 bases at J; junction bases unmatched: 7. The length of the CDR3 is 13 residues. This chain's CDR3 is CATRDRNTDTQYF. The CDR3 DNA sequence: TGCGCCACCCGGGACAGAAATACAGATACGCAGTATTTT.